Below, 15 T cell receptor beta chains from the same sample are listed, as sequenced in a study of CD8 T cells in Susac syndrome. A quantity of roughly 0.5 to 1 ug RNA underwent reverse transcription using random hexamers. Each CDR3 protein gets one entry after TCRdb re-called the immunoSEQ multiplex PCR reads with MiXCR. The sample holds approximately 150,000 distinct CDR3 sequences; approximately 95% are singletons and the top ten take over 0.08%. What was sequenced was CD4+ T cells from PBMCs. These TCRs come from a human donor with multiple sclerosis.

The J gene is TRBJ2-7, the V gene TRBV29-1; 10 bases are a match to TRBD2. The V segment lost 4 bases and the J segment 6 bases; nucleotides outside the gene matches: 9. CDR1 and CDR2 from the germline V gene are SQVTM and ANQGSEA. The CDR3 totals 14 residues. The CDR3 loop is CSVVPLAGVLEQYF. In DNA form, the CDR3 reads TGCAGCGTTGTTCCCCTAGCGGGGGTGCTCGAGCAGTACTTC.

V and J are TRBV27 and TRBJ1-1; TRBD1 matches 9 bases. The CDR3 is made up of 19 amino acids. V gave up 6 bases and J gave up 8 bases; unmatched junction bases: 25. Germline CDR1 and CDR2: MNHEY and SMNVEV (reference sequence). The CDR3 loop reads CASSFTRGQGSAGLPEAFF. In DNA, the CDR3 is TGTGCCAGCAGCTTTACTCGGGGACAGGGAAGCGCGGGCCTCCCAGAAGCTTTCTTT.

This clonotype was recorded once. The chain joins TRBV23-1 to TRBJ1-1; 8 positions agree with TRBD1. TRBV23-1 is an ORF for which the function is uncertain. Trimming at V came to 4 bases and at J to 4 bases, leaving 8 bases not matched to a gene. This CDR3 region has 15 residues. The CDR3 nucleotides read TGCGCCAGCAGTCTCAGACAGGGGCGTCGCACTGAAGCTTTCTTT. It is translated as CASSLRQGRRTEAFF.

This rearrangement joins TRBV3-1 to TRBJ2-5; the D call may be TRBD1 or TRBD2 (5 bases each). The CDR3 contains 13 residues. The germline CDR1 and CDR2 sequences are LGHDT and YNNKEL (reference sequence). Trimming removed 2 bases at V and 5 bases at J, with 9 bases between. CDR3 DNA: TGTGCCAGCAGCCAACAGGGCGGGGAGACCCAGTACTTC. Translated: CASSQQGGETQYF.

The chain has TRBV5-1 and TRBJ2-7; D might be TRBD2 (5 bases). This CDR3 spans 15 amino acids. Germline CDR1 reads SGHRS; CDR2 reads YFSETQ. V was shortened by 3 bases and J by 6 bases, with 19 bases between the two germline ends. CDR3 DNA: TGCGCCAGCAGCTCGACCGGGATCCGTCTTCTCGAGCAGTACTTC. This gives the protein CASSSTGIRLLEQYF. Full variable domain (remainder filled in from reference TRBV5-1 and TRBJ2-7): KAGVTQTPRYLIKTRGQQVTLSCSPISGHRSVSWYQQTPGQGLQFLFEYFSETQRNKGNFPGRFSGRQFSNSRSEMNVSTLELGDSALYLCASSSTGIRLLEQYFGPGTRLTVT.

CDR3 sequence reads: CASSPTQISSSTDTQYF. The CDR3 nucleotides are TGTGCCAGCTCACCCACACAGATTTCCTCTAGCACAGATACGCAGTATTTT. This chain links TRBV18 with TRBJ2-3; D gene ambiguous. V lost 3 bases, J lost 0 bases, and 16 bases lay in between. This CDR3 has 17 residues. Germline CDR1 KGHSH, CDR2 LQKENI.

This rearrangement joins TRBV24-1 to TRBJ2-6; D is perhaps TRBD2 (5 bases). The CDR3 spans 17 residues. Germline assignment: CDR1 KGHDR and CDR2 SFDVKD. The ends were cut back, 3 bases at V and 0 bases at J, with 11 bases in the middle. The CDR3 coding sequence is TGTGCCACCAGTGATACCCTACGGGGCTCTGGGGCCAACGTCCTGACTTTC. Translation: CATSDTLRGSGANVLTF.

CDR3 nucleotides: TGTGCCAGCAGCCAAGACTGGACCCGGAATGAAAAACTGTTTTTT. Its translation: CASSQDWTRNEKLFF. The chain employs TRBV3-1 and TRBJ1-4; D not resolved. Looked up from germline, CDR1 is LGHDT and CDR2 is YNNKEL (reference sequence). V was trimmed by 0 bases and J by 5 bases, leaving 10 bases between them. The CDR3 has 15 residues.

This clonotype appeared once. This chain links TRBV18 with TRBJ1-1; 8 bases map to TRBD1. The CDR3 consists of 14 residues. The germline V gene has CDR1 KGHSH and CDR2 LQKENI. Trimming removed 2 bases from V and 4 bases from J; junction bases left unmatched: 3. CDR3 amino acids: CASSPNTGGTEAFF. The CDR3 DNA sequence: TGTGCCAGCTCACCAAATACAGGGGGCACTGAAGCTTTCTTT.

V usage is TRBV28 and J usage is TRBJ1-5, with D perhaps TRBD1 (6 bases). This CDR3 region has 19 residues. The V gene lost 8 bases and the J gene lost 0 bases, with 26 bases spanning the gap. Germline values: CDR1 MDHEN, CDR2 SYDVKM. DNA for the CDR3: TGTGCCAGCGATATTAGTCGGACAGCCTATCTTTTTAGCAATCAGCCCCAGCATTTT. It yields the protein CASDISRTAYLFSNQPQHF.

The count of this clonotype is one. V and J are TRBV10-2 and TRBJ1-5, with no clear D. This CDR3 spans 16 amino acids. Deletions cut 6 bases from V and 5 bases from J, with 20 bases between. Germline V gene data show CDR1 as WSHSY and CDR2 as SAAADI. CDR3 DNA sequence: TGCGCCAGCAGAGAGGGTCTGACATTCGCCTATCAGCCCCAGCATTTT. Protein: CASREGLTFAYQPQHF.

This clonotype has only one observation. The gene calls are TRBV27 and TRBJ2-7, with D possibly TRBD2 on 5 matching bases. Germline loops: CDR1 MNHEY, CDR2 SMNVEV (reference sequence). Trimming removed 6 bases at V and 6 bases at J, with 21 bases between. The CDR3 covers 15 residues. As DNA, the CDR3 is TGTGCCAGCAGCCGTTACGGAGGATTGAATGTCGAGCAGTACTTC. Its protein product is CASSRYGGLNVEQYF.

The chain has TRBV28 and TRBJ2-5; 12 bases agree with TRBD1. The CDR3 is made up of 16 amino acids. Germline V CDR1 and CDR2: MDHEN, SYDVKM. V dropped 2 bases and J dropped 4; count of bases not matched to a gene: 5. Written as DNA, the CDR3 is TGTGCCAGCAGTTTAGGGGGACAGGGGGCACGAGAGACCCAGTACTTC. Protein: CASSLGGQGARETQYF.

This clonotype is a singleton in its sample. This chain uses TRBV4-2 with TRBJ2-6, with D possibly being TRBD2 (6 bases). Germline values: CDR1 LGHNA, CDR2 YNFKEQ. V lost 0 bases, J lost 0 bases, and 15 bases lay in between. The CDR3 length is 19 residues. The CDR3 DNA reads TGTGCCAGCAGCCAAGATACGGGACTGGCAAGCTCTGGGGCCAACGTCCTGACTTTC. Its translation: CASSQDTGLASSGANVLTF.

V is TRBV2 and J is TRBJ2-5; unclear D gene. V was clipped by 6 bases and J by 0 bases, with 8 bases between them. CDR3 length: 13 amino acids. Germline CDR1 is SNHLY and CDR2 is FYNNEI. CDR3 sequence (DNA): TGTGCCAGCAGCCGGGCCTACCAAGAGACCCAGTACTTC. It encodes CASSRAYQETQYF.